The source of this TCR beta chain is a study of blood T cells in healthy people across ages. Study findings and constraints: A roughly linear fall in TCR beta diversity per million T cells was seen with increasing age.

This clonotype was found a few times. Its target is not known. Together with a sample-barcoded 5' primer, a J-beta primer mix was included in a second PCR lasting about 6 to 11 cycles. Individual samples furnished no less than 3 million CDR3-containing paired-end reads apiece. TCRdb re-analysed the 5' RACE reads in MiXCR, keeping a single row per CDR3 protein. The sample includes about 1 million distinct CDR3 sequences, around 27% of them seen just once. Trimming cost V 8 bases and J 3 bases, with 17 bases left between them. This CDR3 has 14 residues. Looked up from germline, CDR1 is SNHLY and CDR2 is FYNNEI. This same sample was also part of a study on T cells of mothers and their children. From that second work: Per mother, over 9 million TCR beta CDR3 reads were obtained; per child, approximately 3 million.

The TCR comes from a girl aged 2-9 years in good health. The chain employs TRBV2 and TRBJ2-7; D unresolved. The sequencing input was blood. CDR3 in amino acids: CASSVSALRYEQYF. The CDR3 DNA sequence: TGTGCCAGCTCGGTGTCTGCCCTTCGCTACGAGCAGTACTTC.